Described below is a single T cell receptor (beta chain) sequence and its context. Its antigen is as yet unknown. The CDR3 is 15 residues long. From germline, CDR1 is SNHLY and CDR2 FYNNEI. V lost 0 bases and J lost 9, with 17 bases in between. These data belong to a study of Graves' ophthalmopathy and Graves' hyperthyroidism. Study-level findings and limits: Among thyroid clonotypes expanded above 0.001 frequency, most also appeared in blood.

Amplification from RNA transcripts yielded the TCR beta CDR3 regions. An initial RT-PCR round employing HTBI primers preceded a second-round multiplex PCR. TCRdb re-analysed the multiplex PCR reads in MiXCR, keeping a single row per CDR3 protein. The sample shows about 150,000 distinct CDR3 sequences, less than 45% of them seen only once. This sequence was found in a woman aged 40 to 49 with Graves' ophthalmopathy. Sequenced material: peripheral blood. This chain connects TRBV2 to TRBJ1-1; the D gene is possibly TRBD1 (5 bases). The CDR3 loop is CASSEALGPIAKAFF. DNA for the CDR3: TGTGCCAGCAGTGAAGCTTTGGGGCCAATCGCAAAAGCTTTCTTT.